Given below is one T cell receptor beta chain in context. At one end the junction does not follow the germline gene, possibly because of a read error. Other DNA sequences within the sample encode an identical CDR3. The record originates from a study of cytomegalovirus exposure and HLA in healthy donors. Amplification used 60 Vbeta primers and 13 Jbeta primers. Measured with immunoSEQ multiplex PCR; TCRdb has only the in-frame clones, and not every one. This sample has 150,000 to 200,000 clones, with approximately 70% found just once. Germline CDR1 reads SEHNR; CDR2 reads FQNEAQ (reference sequence). The CDR3 contains 13 residues.

The rearrangement links TRBV7-9 to TRBJ2-7, with 7 bases that match TRBD2. The specimen sequenced was PBMCs. The clonotype comes from a woman aged 25 to 39 in good health and CMV-seronegative. The CDR3 loop is CASSAAGSYEQYF. The CDR3 coding sequence is TGTGCCAGCAGCGCAGCGGGATCCTACGAACAGTACTTC. Looking up the rest from reference TRBV7-9 and TRBJ2-7 gives the full variable domain: DTGVSQNPRHKITKRGQNVTFRCDPISEHNRLYWYRQTLGQGPEFLTYFQNEAQLEKSRLLSDRFSAERPKGSFSTLEIQRTEQGDSAMYLCASSAAGSYEQYFGPGTRLTVT.